This T cell receptor (beta chain) stems from a study of OX40 agonist ivuxolimab in advanced cancers. The wider study: Earlier anti-PD-1, anti-PD-L1 or anti-CTLA-4 therapy was permitted; over 35% had received some. Points from the study as a whole: Clonal expansion was seen in CD4+ and CD8+ blood T cells by week 6 at 0.1 to 3.0 mg/kg. Average numbers of expanded clones were greater in CD8+ T cells than in CD4+.

Baseline was the first blood sampling point, followed by cycle 4 day 1 and cycle 7 day 1. This CDR3 region has 14 residues. V shed 5 bases, J shed 3 bases, and the junction held 5 bases outside the gene matches. Germline assignment: CDR1 SEHNR and CDR2 FQNEAQ (reference sequence). With respect to this clone: Its antigen is still unknown.

Some clones are missing from TCRdb's copy, which holds only in-frame ones; the method was immunoSEQ multiplex PCR. The sample holds about 120,000 clones, approximately 90% seen once. This clonotype was obtained from an adult with an advanced solid tumor such as melanoma, head and neck, liver or kidney cancer. The material was CD4+ or CD8+ T cells sorted from blood, obtained in a trial of the OX40 agonist ivuxolimab. The chain links TRBV7-9 to TRBJ1-2, with TRBD1 matching 8 bases. Here the CDR3 DNA reads TGTGCCAGCAGCCCAGGACAGGGCTACTATGGCTACACCTTC. It encodes CASSPGQGYYGYTF.